This T cell receptor beta chain stems from a study of neoadjuvant anti-PD-1 for oral cavity cancer. Findings and limits, study-wide: Post-nivolumab, blood T cell clonality was significantly elevated in non-responders.

A note on this clone: Its specificity is unknown.

CDR1 is LNHDA, CDR2 SQIVND, per germline (reference sequence). V gave up 4 bases and J gave up 3 bases; unmatched junction bases: 8. This CDR3 is 15 amino acids long. Time point meaning: after neoadjuvant nivolumab, at surgical resection. Stage II-IVA oral cavity squamous cell carcinoma was new and untreated by systemic or radiation therapy. The patients had HPV-negative, locally advanced oral cavity squamous cell carcinoma. No culture or expansion preceded analysis of these blood cells. Generated by immunoSEQ multiplex PCR, the TCRdb table keeps only in-frame clones and is missing some. The sample shows some 70,000 clones, around 84% of them seen only once.

The sample in question was PBMCs, obtained after nivolumab (anti-PD-1) treatment. The chain links TRBV19 to TRBJ2-7; 8 bases map to TRBD1. The receptor was isolated from a person aged 40 to 85 with oral cavity squamous cell carcinoma. The CDR3 nucleotides read TGTGCCAGTAGTACGATACAGGGGGAAGTCTACGAGCAGTACTTC. It specifies CASSTIQGEVYEQYF.